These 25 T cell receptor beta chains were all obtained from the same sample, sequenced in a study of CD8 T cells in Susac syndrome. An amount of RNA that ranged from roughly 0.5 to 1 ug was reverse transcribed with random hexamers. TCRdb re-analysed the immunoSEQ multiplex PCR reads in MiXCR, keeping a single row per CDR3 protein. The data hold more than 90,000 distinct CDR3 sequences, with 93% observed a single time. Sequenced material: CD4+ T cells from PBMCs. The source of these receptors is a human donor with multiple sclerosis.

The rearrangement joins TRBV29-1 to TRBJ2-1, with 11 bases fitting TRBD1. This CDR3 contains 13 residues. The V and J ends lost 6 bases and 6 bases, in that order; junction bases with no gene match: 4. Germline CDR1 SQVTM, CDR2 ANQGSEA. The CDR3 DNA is TGCAGCGTCGGACAGGGGGCGGCCAATGAGCAGTTCTTC. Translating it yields CSVGQGAANEQFF.

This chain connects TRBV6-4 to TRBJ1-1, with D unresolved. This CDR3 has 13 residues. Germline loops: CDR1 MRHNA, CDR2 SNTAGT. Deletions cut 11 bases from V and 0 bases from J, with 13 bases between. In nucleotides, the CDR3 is TGTGCCCTTTCAATGCGTCTGAACACTGAAGCTTTCTTT. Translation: CALSMRLNTEAFF.

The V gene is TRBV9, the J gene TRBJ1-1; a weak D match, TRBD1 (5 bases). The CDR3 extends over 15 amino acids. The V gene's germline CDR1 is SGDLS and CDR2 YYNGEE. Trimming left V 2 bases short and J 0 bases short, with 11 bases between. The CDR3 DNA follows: TGTGCCAGCAGCGTGAATTTGGGGGTGAACACTGAAGCTTTCTTT. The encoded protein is CASSVNLGVNTEAFF.

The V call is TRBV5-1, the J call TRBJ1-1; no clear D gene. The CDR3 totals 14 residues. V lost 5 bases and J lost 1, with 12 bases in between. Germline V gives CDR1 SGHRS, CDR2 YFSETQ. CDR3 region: CASSFIAGNTEAFF. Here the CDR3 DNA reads TGCGCCAGCAGTTTCATTGCGGGGAACACTGAAGCTTTCTTT.

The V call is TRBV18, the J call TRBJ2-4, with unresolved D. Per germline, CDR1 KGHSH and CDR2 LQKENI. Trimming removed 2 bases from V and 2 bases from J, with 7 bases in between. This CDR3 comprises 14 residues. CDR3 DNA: TGTGCCAGCTCACCAATTGATACCAAAAACATTCAGTACTTC. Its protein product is CASSPIDTKNIQYF. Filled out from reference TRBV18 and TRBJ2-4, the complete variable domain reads NAGVMQNPRHLVRRRGQEARLRCSPMKGHSHVYWYRQLPEEGLKFMVYLQKENIIDESGMPKERFSAEFPKEGPSILRIQQVVRGDSAAYFCASSPIDTKNIQYFGAGTRLSVL.

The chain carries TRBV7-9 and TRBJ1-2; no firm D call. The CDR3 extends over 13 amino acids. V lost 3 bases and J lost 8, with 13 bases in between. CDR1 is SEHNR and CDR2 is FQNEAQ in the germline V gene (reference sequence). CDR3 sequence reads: CASSFRLTEGYTF. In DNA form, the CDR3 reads TGTGCCAGCAGCTTTCGCCTTACGGAGGGCTACACCTTC.

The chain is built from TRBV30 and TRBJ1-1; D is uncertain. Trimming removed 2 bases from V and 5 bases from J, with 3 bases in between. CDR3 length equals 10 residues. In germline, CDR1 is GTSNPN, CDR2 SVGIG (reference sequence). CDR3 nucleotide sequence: TGTGCCTGGAGTCGAACTGAAGCTTTCTTT. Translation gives CAWSRTEAFF.

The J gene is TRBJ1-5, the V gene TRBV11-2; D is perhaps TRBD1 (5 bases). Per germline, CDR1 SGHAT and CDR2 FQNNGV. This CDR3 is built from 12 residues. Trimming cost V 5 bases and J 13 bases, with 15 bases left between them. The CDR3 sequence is CASSTLGDLQHF. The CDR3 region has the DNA TGTGCCAGCAGCACATTGGGGGATTTGCAGCATTTT.

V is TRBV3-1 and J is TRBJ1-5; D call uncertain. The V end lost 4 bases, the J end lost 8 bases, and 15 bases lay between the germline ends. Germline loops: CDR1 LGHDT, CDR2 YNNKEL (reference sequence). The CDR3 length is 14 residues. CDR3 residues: CASSLTTAGEPQHF. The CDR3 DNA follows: TGTGCCAGCAGCCTTACGACGGCAGGTGAGCCCCAGCATTTT.

CDR3 sequence (DNA): TGCAGCGCCAAGGTGGGAGGGAACACCGGGGAGCTGTTTTTT. Translating gives CSAKVGGNTGELFF. The chain recombines TRBV29-1 with TRBJ2-2, with a tentative D call TRBD2 (6 bases). Per germline, CDR1 SQVTM and CDR2 ANQGSEA. The CDR3 covers 14 residues. Between the trimmed V and J ends, which lost 7 bases and 1 base, there was a span of 13 bases.

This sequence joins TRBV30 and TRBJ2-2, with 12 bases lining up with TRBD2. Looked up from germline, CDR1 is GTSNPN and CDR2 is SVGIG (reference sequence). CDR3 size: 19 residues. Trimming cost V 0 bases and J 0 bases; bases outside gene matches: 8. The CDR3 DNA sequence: TGTGCCTGGAGTGTTTGGTTTCTAGCGGGGGGGTCGAACACCGGGGAGCTGTTTTTT. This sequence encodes CAWSVWFLAGGSNTGELFF.

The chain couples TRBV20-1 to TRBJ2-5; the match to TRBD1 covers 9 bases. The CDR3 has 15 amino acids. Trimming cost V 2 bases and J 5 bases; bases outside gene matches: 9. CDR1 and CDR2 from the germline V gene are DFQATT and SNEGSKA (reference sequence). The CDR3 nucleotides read TGCAGTGCTAGACTGAAACAGGGGGCTTGGGAGACCCAGTACTTC. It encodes CSARLKQGAWETQYF.

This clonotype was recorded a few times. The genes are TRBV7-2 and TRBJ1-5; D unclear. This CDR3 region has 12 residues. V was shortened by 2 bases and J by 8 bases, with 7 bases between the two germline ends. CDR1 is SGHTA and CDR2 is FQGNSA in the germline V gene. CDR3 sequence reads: CASSLIREPQHF. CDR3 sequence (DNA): TGTGCCAGCAGCTTAATCAGAGAGCCCCAGCATTTT.

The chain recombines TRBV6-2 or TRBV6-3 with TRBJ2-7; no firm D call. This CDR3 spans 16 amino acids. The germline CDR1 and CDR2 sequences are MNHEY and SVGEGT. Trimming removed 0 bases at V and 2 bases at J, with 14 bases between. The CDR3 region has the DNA TGTGCCAGCAGTTACTCATTGAATCCTTCAGCCTACGAGCAGTACTTC. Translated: CASSYSLNPSAYEQYF.

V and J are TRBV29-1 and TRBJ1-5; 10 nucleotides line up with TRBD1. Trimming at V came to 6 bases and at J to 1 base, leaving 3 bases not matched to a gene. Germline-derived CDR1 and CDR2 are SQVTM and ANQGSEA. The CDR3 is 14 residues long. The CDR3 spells CSVSDRGSNQPQHF. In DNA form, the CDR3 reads TGCAGCGTCTCGGACAGGGGGAGCAATCAGCCCCAGCATTTT. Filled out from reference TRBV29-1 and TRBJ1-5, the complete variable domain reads SAVISQKPSRDICQRGTSLTIQCQVDSQVTMMFWYRQQPGQSLTLIATANQGSEATYESGFVIDKFPISRPNLTFSTLTVSNMSPEDSSIYLCSVSDRGSNQPQHFGDGTRLSIL.

CDR3 residues: CASSLVSGSPSDGYTF. CDR3 nucleotides: TGTGCCAGCAGCTTAGTCTCGGGATCCCCATCGGATGGCTACACCTTC. This chain joins TRBV7-2 and TRBJ1-2; D is unresolved. This CDR3 has 16 residues. Between the trimmed V and J ends, which lost 1 base and 6 bases, there was a span of 18 bases. Germline CDR1 and CDR2: SGHTA and FQGNSA.

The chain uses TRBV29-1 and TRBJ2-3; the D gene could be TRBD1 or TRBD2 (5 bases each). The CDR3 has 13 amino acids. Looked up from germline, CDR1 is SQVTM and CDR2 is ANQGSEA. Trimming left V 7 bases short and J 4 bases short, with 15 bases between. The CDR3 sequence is CSGGEGGSDTQYF. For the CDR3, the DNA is TGCAGCGGGGGCGAAGGAGGTTCAGATACGCAGTATTTT.

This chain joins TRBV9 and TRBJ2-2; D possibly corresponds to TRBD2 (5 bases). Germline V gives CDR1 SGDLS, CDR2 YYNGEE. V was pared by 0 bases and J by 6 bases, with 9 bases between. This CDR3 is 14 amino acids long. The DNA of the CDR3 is TGTGCCAGCAGCGTAGGAGGGTTCTCCGGGGAGCTGTTTTTT. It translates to CASSVGGFSGELFF.

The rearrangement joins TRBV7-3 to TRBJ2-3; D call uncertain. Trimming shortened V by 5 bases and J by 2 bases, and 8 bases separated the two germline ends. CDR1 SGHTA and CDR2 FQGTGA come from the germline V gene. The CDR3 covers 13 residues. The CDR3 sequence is CASSPSPTDTQYF. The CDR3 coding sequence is TGTGCCAGCAGCCCCAGTCCCACAGATACGCAGTATTTT.

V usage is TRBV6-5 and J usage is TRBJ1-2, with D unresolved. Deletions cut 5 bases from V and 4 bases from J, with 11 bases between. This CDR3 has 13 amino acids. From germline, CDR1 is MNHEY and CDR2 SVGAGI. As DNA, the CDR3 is TGTGCCAGCAGTCTCGATGGAGGCTATGGCTACACCTTC. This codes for CASSLDGGYGYTF.

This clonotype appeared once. The DNA for the CDR3 is TGTGCCGGGAATAGGGGAAACACCATATATTTT. As protein: CAGNRGNTIYF. This chain connects TRBV24-1 to TRBJ1-3; D is ambiguous. Looked up from germline, CDR1 is KGHDR and CDR2 is SFDVKD. The V end was cut by 12 bases, the J end by 4 bases, with 9 bases between. The CDR3 has 11 residues.

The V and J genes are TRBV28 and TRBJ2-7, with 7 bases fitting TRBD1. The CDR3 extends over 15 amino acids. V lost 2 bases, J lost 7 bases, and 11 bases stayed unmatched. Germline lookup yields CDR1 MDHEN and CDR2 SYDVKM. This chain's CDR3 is CASSLQATGPKEQYF. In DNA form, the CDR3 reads TGTGCCAGCAGTTTACAGGCGACAGGGCCAAAAGAGCAGTACTTC.

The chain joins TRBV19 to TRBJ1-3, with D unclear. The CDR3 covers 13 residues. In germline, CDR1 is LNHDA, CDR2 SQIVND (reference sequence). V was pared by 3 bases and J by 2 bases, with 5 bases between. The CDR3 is CASSMVPGNTIYF. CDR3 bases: TGTGCCAGTAGTATGGTCCCTGGAAACACCATATATTTT.

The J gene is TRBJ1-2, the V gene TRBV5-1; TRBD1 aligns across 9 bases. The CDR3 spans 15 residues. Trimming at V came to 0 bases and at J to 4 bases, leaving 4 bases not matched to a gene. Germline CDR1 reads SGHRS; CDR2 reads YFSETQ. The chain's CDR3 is CASSLDGDRAYGYTF. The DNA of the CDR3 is TGCGCCAGCAGCTTGGATGGGGACAGGGCCTATGGCTACACCTTC.

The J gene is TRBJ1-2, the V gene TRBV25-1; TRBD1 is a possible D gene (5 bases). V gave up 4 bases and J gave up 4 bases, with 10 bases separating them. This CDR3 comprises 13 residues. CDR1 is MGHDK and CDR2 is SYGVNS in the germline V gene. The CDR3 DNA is TGTGCCAGCAGTGTCACAGGAAGCTATGGCTACACCTTC. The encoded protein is CASSVTGSYGYTF.